The clone carrying this TCR beta chain showed up many times. This sample is part of a study of T cells in Graves' hyperthyroidism and ophthalmopathy. Per germline, CDR1 LNHNV and CDR2 YYDKDF (reference sequence). Trimming at V came to 0 bases and at J to 6 bases, leaving 3 bases not matched to a gene. The CDR3 runs to 15 residues. Clinical symptoms, serum thyroxine and TRAb, thyroid ultrasound and orbital computed tomography together formed the diagnostic basis. Initially, at the first diagnosis of hyperthyroidism and before any ophthalmopathy symptoms, blood was sampled. The investigators amplified TCR beta CDR3 regions from RNA transcripts. HTBI primers were used for first-round RT-PCR of the TCR CDR3. TCRdb called the multiplex PCR reads again in MiXCR, with one record for every CDR3 protein. This sample has about 150,000 distinct CDR3 sequences, with roughly a fifth found just once.

Sequencing was performed on blood. The source of this sequence is a woman aged 50 to 65 with Graves' hyperthyroidism that later progressed to Graves' ophthalmopathy. V usage is TRBV15 and J usage is TRBJ2-3, with 10 bases that match TRBD2. The CDR3 reads CATSREAGGYDTQYF. In DNA, the CDR3 is TGTGCCACCAGCAGAGAAGCGGGAGGGTATGATACGCAGTATTTT.